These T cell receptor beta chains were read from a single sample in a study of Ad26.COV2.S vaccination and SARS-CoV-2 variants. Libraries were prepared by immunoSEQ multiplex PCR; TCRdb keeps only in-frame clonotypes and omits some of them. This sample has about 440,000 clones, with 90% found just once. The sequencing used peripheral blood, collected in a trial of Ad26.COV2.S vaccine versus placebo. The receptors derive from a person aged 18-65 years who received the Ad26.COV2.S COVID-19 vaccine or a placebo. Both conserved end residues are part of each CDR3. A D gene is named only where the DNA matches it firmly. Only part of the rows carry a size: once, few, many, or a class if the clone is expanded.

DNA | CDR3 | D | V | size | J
TGTGCCAGCAGCCCGTGGATCCAACCCGACAATGAGCAGTTCTTC | CASSPWIQPDNEQFF | - | TRBV9 | - | TRBJ2-1
TGTGCCAGCAGTGAACGCGGGACTCTCCACGAGCAGTACTTC | CASSERGTLHEQYF | - | TRBV6-1 | - | TRBJ2-7
TGTGCCAGTAGTATTGGGGGCGGCTATGGCTACACCTTC | CASSIGGGYGYTF | - | TRBV19 | - | TRBJ1-2
TGTGCCAGCAGCGCCCGAGGGGACGGGACTAGCGGGAGAGGAACAGATACGCAGTATTTT | CASSARGDGTSGRGTDTQYF | TRBD2 | TRBV9 | once | TRBJ2-3
TGTGCCGCAAGGGACAGACGCTCCTACGAGCAGTACTTC | CAARDRRSYEQYF | TRBD1 | TRBV28 | once | TRBJ2-7
TGCAGCGTTCGCGGGAGTCACGCCGGGGAGCTGTTTTTT | CSVRGSHAGELFF | TRBD2 | TRBV29-1 | - | TRBJ2-2
TGCGCCAGCAGCTTGGTCAGGACTGGGGCCAACGTCCTGACTTTC | CASSLVRTGANVLTF | - | TRBV5-1 | - | TRBJ2-6
TGTGCCAGCTCACCAGGGGAGGGATTACCCTTTGAAGAGACCCAGTACTTC | CASSPGEGLPFEETQYF | TRBD2 | TRBV18 | - | TRBJ2-5
TGTGCCAGCAGCTTAACGGGGCAGGGCTGGGGCTACACCTTC | CASSLTGQGWGYTF | - | TRBV7-2 | - | TRBJ1-2
TGTGCCAGCAGCGTGGACCCCGGTGGGGAAAAACTGTTTTTT | CASSVDPGGEKLFF | - | TRBV5-4 | - | TRBJ1-4
TGTGCCAGCAGTTCCAACCCGGGTTACGGGCCCACTAATGAAAAACTGTTTTTT | CASSSNPGYGPTNEKLFF | - | TRBV28 | once | TRBJ1-4
TGCGCCAGCAGCCAAGACAGTTATACCGGGGAGCTGTTTTTT | CASSQDSYTGELFF | - | TRBV4-3 | - | TRBJ2-2
TGTGCCACTCCACGGGACAGGGGGGAGGAGACCCAGTACTTC | CATPRDRGEETQYF | TRBD1 | TRBV24-1 | - | TRBJ2-5
TGTGCCAGCAGCTTCTTGGGGTTTAGCGGGAGGGCCGACTACGAGCAGTACTTC | CASSFLGFSGRADYEQYF | TRBD2 | TRBV5-6 | - | TRBJ2-7
TGTGCCTGGAGTGTTTCCCTAGCGGGAGTTAATGAGCAGTTCTTC | CAWSVSLAGVNEQFF | TRBD2 | TRBV30 | - | TRBJ2-1
TGTGCCAGCAGCTTCGGACGGGGGACTAACAATGAGCAGTTCTTC | CASSFGRGTNNEQFF | TRBD2 | TRBV7-9 | - | TRBJ2-1